This TCR beta chain emerged from a study of CD8+ T cells in alopecia areata. It was cDNA, reverse transcribed from extracted RNA, that served as the sequencing template. Clones were read by immunoSEQ multiplex PCR, and TCRdb kept only the in-frame ones, dropping some. This table has a few hundred thousand clones, 65% to 70% appearing once. This clone was seen a few times. V was shortened by 0 bases and J by 2 bases, with 14 bases between the two germline ends. The V gene's germline CDR1 is SGHDT and CDR2 YYEEEE. The CDR3 contains 16 residues. Sample: CD4+ T cells sorted from blood, taken at week 0. This TCR was recovered from a human donor with alopecia areata. The chain carries TRBV5-6 and TRBJ1-1; perhaps TRBD1 as D (6 bases). The CDR3 nucleotides read TGTGCCAGCAGCTTGGTCGTTGGCAGGGGAAACACTGAAGCTTTCTTT. The encoded protein is CASSLVVGRGNTEAFF.